Presented here are 4 T cell receptor beta chains from one specimen sequenced in a study of early T cells in non-severe SARS-CoV-2 infection. One entry per CDR3 protein results from TCRdb running MiXCR on the 5' RACE reads. The data contain roughly 28,000 distinct CDR3 sequences, approximately 4% of them seen just once; the ten biggest clones take up 4% to 5%. The sequencing sample was made of whole blood. The receptors stem from an adult who was a healthcare worker with PCR-confirmed SARS-CoV-2 infection or an uninfected control (not recorded which).

This clonotype has a count of ten or more. The chain carries TRBV5-1 and TRBJ2-1; D gene ambiguous. V lost 4 bases and J lost 5, with 10 bases in between. Germline V lookup: CDR1 SGHRS, CDR2 YFSETQ. The CDR3 contains 13 residues. The CDR3 is CASSLESDNEQFF. The CDR3 nucleotides read TGCGCCAGCAGCCTTGAATCAGACAATGAGCAGTTCTTC.

This clonotype has ten or more counts. The chain is built from TRBV12-3 or TRBV12-4 and TRBJ2-7; D gene uncertain. Trimming took off 2 bases at V and 2 bases at J, with 10 bases between the two ends. CDR3 size: 14 residues. The CDR3 is CASSLRHRAYEQYF. The CDR3 coding sequence is TGTGCCAGCAGTTTAAGGCACAGAGCCTACGAGCAGTACTTC.

This clonotype is medium-sized within its sample. The chain couples TRBV7-9 to TRBJ2-1, with D perhaps matching TRBD1 (5 bases). V was shortened by 5 bases and J by 7 bases, with 15 bases between the two germline ends. Germline assignment: CDR1 SEHNR and CDR2 FQNEAQ (reference sequence). The CDR3 sequence is 14 residues long. The CDR3 spells CASSPGNSWNEQFF. The CDR3 bases are TGTGCCAGCAGCCCAGGGAACAGCTGGAATGAGCAGTTCTTC.

The sample holds many counts of this clonotype. The chain has TRBV28 and TRBJ2-5; 9 positions match TRBD1. V lost 6 bases to trimming and J lost 5 bases; unmatched junction nucleotides: 10. Germline V CDR1 and CDR2: MDHEN, SYDVKM. This CDR3 comprises 15 residues. CDR3 in DNA: TGTGCCAGCAGCGGACAGGGGCACCTGGGGGAGACCCAGTACTTC. Its protein is CASSGQGHLGETQYF.